This T cell receptor beta chain is drawn from a study of neurological immune-mediated disorders. Whole-study results and caveats: HTLV-1-associated myelopathy showed the most TCR clonal expansion; multiple sclerosis the least, below healthy controls.

Many counts were recorded for this clonotype. Its antigen is not identified. The CDR3 sequence is 15 residues long. Trimming pared 4 bases from V and 7 bases from J, leaving 16 bases between. Time point defined: longitudinal time-point 2. The cDNA was synthesized by 5'RACE incorporating 10-nucleotide random UMIs. TCRdb re-called the 5' RACE reads through MiXCR, storing one row per CDR3 protein. The sample has 81,000 or so distinct CDR3 sequences, approximately 13% seen once; the top ten hold roughly 4.8%. The sequence came from a female donor with HTLV-1-associated myelopathy (HAM/TSP). V gene TRBV12-3 or TRBV12-4 combines with J gene TRBJ1-4, with D unresolved. Sequencing used PBMCs. CDR3: CASSSSSLRGEKLFF. The CDR3 DNA sequence: TGTGCCAGCAGTTCCAGTTCCCTTCGGGGTGAAAAACTGTTTTTT.